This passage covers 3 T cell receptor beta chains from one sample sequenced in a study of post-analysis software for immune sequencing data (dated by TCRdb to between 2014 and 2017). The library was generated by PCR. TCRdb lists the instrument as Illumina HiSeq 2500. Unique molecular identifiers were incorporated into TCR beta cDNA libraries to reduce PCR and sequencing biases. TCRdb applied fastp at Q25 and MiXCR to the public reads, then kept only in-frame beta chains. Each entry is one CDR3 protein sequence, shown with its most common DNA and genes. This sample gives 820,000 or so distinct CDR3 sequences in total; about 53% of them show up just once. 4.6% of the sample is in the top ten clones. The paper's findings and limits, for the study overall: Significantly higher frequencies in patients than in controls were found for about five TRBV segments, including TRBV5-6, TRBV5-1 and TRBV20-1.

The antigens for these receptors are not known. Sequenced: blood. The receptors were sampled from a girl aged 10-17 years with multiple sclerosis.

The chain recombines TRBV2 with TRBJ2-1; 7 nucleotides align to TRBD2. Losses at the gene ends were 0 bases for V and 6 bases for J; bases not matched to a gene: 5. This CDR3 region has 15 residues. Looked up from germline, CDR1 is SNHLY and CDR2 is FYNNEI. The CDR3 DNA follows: TGTGCCAGCAGTGAAGCGGGAGGGAATCCCAATGAGCAGTTCTTC. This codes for CASSEAGGNPNEQFF.

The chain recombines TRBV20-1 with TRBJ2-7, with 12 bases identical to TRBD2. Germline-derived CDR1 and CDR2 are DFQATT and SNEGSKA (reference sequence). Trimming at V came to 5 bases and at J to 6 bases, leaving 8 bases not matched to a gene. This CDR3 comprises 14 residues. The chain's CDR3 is CSAGLLAGGAEQYF. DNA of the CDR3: TGCAGTGCTGGATTGCTAGCGGGAGGGGCCGAGCAGTACTTC.

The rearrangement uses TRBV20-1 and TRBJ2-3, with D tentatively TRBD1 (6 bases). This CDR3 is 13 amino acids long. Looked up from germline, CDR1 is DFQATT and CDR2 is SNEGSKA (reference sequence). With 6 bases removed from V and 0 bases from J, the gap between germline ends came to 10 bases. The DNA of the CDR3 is TGCAGTGCCCCGACAGGTAGCACAGATACGCAGTATTTT. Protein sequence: CSAPTGSTDTQYF.